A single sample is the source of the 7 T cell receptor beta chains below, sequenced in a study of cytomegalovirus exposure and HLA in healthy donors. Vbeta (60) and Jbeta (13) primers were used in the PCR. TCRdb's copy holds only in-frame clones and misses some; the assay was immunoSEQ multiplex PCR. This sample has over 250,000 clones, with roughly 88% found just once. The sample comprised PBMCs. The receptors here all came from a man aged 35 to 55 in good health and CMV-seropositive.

CDR3 protein: CASSHNRATNYGYTF. In nucleotides, the CDR3 is TGCGCCAGCAGCCACAACAGGGCTACTAACTATGGCTACACCTTC. This chain connects TRBV4-3 to TRBJ1-2; possible D gene TRBD1, 6 bases. V gave up 3 bases and J gave up 0 bases, with 11 bases separating them. The V gene's germline CDR1 is LGHNA and CDR2 YSLEER. This CDR3 has 15 amino acids.

In DNA, the CDR3 is TGTGCCAGCACCCTGACAGGGGGGTACACAGATACGCAGTATTTT. It is translated as CASTLTGGYTDTQYF. The chain is built from TRBV27 and TRBJ2-3; the match to TRBD1 covers 9 bases. The junction had 7 bases not matched to a gene; V was cut back by 7 bases and J by 2 bases. CDR1 MNHEY and CDR2 SMNVEV come from the germline V gene (reference sequence). There are 15 residues in the CDR3.

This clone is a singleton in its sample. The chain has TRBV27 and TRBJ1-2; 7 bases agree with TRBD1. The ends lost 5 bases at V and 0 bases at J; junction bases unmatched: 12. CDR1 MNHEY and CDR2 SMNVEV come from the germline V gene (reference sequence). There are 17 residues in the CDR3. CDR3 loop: CASSDRTGGPANYGYTF. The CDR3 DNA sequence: TGTGCCAGCAGTGACCGGACAGGAGGACCTGCTAACTATGGCTACACCTTC.

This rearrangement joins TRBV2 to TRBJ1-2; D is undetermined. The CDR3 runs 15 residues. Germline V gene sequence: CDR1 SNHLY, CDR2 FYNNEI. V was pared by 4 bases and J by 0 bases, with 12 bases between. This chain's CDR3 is CASSAEAQANYGYTF. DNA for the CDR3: TGTGCCAGCAGTGCCGAGGCTCAAGCTAACTATGGCTACACCTTC.

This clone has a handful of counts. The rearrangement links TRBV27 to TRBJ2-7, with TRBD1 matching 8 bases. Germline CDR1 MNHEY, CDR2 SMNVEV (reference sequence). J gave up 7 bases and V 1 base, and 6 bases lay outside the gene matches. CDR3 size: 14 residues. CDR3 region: CASSLFGQGYEQYF. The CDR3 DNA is TGTGCCAGCAGTTTATTCGGACAGGGATATGAGCAGTACTTC.

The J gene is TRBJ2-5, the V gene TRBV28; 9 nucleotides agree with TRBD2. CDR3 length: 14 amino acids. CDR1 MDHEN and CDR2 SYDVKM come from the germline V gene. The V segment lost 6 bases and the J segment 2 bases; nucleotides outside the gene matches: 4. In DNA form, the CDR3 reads TGTGCCAGCAGCCGACTAGCGGAACAAGAGACCCAGTACTTC. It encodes CASSRLAEQETQYF.

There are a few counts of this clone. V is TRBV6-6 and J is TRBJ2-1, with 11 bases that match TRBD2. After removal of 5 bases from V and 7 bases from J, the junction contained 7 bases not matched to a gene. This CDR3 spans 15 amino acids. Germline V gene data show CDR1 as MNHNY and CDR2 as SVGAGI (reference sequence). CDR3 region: CASSLLAGGRNEQFF. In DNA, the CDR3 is TGTGCCAGCAGTCTCCTAGCGGGAGGCCGGAATGAGCAGTTCTTC.